The 12 T cell receptor beta chains below were found in one sample sequenced in a study of blood T cell repertoires in COVID-19. Assay used: immunoSEQ multiplex PCR; TCRdb lists only in-frame clones, some missing. The data hold 23,000 or so clones, with 85% to 95% observed a single time. Sequences were obtained from peripheral blood. Receptors were obtained from a human donor in a cohort sampled during active COVID-19.

This chain links TRBV6-1 with TRBJ1-2, with unresolved D. CDR3 length: 16 amino acids. V lost 4 bases to trimming and J lost 3 bases, with 18 bases between them. The germline CDR1 and CDR2 sequences are MNHNS and SASEGT. The CDR3: CASSGGYGLMDYGYTF. The CDR3 DNA sequence: TGTGCCAGCAGTGGGGGATATGGACTGATGGACTATGGCTACACCTTC.

The chain uses TRBV7-2 and TRBJ2-7; 7 nucleotides agree with TRBD1. Germline V gene data show CDR1 as SGHTA and CDR2 as FQGNSA. The CDR3 consists of 16 residues. V dropped 4 bases and J dropped 0; count of bases not matched to a gene: 9. CDR3 in amino acids: CASSWSRDRSSYEQYF. Here the CDR3 DNA reads TGTGCCAGCAGCTGGAGCCGGGACAGAAGCTCCTACGAGCAGTACTTC. Full variable domain (rest looked up from reference TRBV7-2 and TRBJ2-7): GAGVSQSPSNKVTEKGKDVELRCDPISGHTALYWYRQSLGQGLEFLIYFQGNSAPDKSGLPSDRFSAERTGGSVSTLTIQRTQQEDSAVYLCASSWSRDRSSYEQYFGPGTRLTVT.

The V gene is TRBV10-3, the J gene TRBJ2-7; 7 bases match TRBD2. There are 12 residues in the CDR3. The ends lost 4 bases at V and 9 bases at J; junction bases unmatched: 6. The germline CDR1 and CDR2 sequences are ENHRY and SYGVKD. In nucleotides, the CDR3 is TGTGCCATCAGTGGCGGGAGTGGCGTGCAGTACTTC. This gives the protein CAISGGSGVQYF.

The rearrangement joins TRBV19 to TRBJ2-2, with 10 positions matching TRBD1. With V trimmed by 7 bases and J by 0 bases, 11 bases remained unmatched. The CDR3 has 18 amino acids. Germline CDR1 reads LNHDA; CDR2 reads SQIVND (reference sequence). The CDR3 is CASTGGTGEKTNTGELFF. In DNA, the CDR3 is TGTGCCAGTACCGGGGGGACAGGGGAGAAAACGAACACCGGGGAGCTGTTTTTT.

This clone was seen just once. At one of its ends the junction is not consistent with the germline gene, which may arise from a read error. The V and J genes are TRBV5-1 and TRBJ2-2; weak D call: TRBD2 (5 bases). The CDR3 extends over 14 amino acids. Germline assignment: CDR1 SGHRS and CDR2 YFSETQ. The CDR3: CASSLPLSSGELFF. The CDR3 nucleotides read TGCGCCAGCAGCTTGCCGCTCAGTTCCGGGGAACTGTTTTTT.

This chain uses TRBV6-5 with TRBJ2-2, with 8 bases that match TRBD1. Germline-derived CDR1 and CDR2 are MNHEY and SVGAGI. Germline trimming cut 6 bases from V and 4 bases from J; bases unmatched to any gene: 4. This CDR3 region has 14 residues. In nucleotides, the CDR3 is TGTGCCAGCAGAAGGACAGGGACCACCGGGGAGCTGTTTTTT. This gives the protein CASRRTGTTGELFF.

V usage is TRBV6-5 and J usage is TRBJ1-2; 8 positions match TRBD1. The CDR3 totals 13 residues. The germline gives CDR1 MNHEY, CDR2 SVGAGI. V dropped 7 bases and J dropped 4; count of bases not matched to a gene: 5. In DNA form, the CDR3 reads TGTGCCAGCAAAGGTCAGGGGGCCTATGGCTACACCTTC. Residues: CASKGQGAYGYTF.

This clone was seen a few times. This rearrangement joins TRBV30 to TRBJ1-5; 9 bases map to TRBD1. Germline V lookup: CDR1 GTSNPN, CDR2 SVGIG (reference sequence). CDR3 size: 16 residues. The trim removed 1 base at V and 2 bases at J, leaving 6 bases unmatched. This CDR3 reads CAWSETGGWGNQPQHF. CDR3 nucleotides: TGTGCCTGGAGTGAAACAGGGGGCTGGGGCAATCAGCCCCAGCATTTT.

CDR3 residues: CASRGAESSTDTQYF. The CDR3 coding sequence is TGTGCCAGCAGAGGAGCGGAGTCTAGCACAGATACGCAGTATTTT. The chain carries TRBV27 and TRBJ2-3; TRBD2 might be the D (5 bases). CDR1 and CDR2 from the germline V gene are MNHEY and SMNVEV (reference sequence). Trimming removed 6 bases from V and 0 bases from J, with 13 bases in between. The CDR3 contains 15 residues.

The chain recombines TRBV7-2 with TRBJ1-2; D is unresolved. The CDR3 covers 15 residues. Germline V gene data show CDR1 as SGHTA and CDR2 as FQGNSA. Between the trimmed V and J ends, which lost 0 bases and 3 bases, there was a span of 11 bases. CDR3: CASSLATGVDYGYTF. The CDR3 coding sequence is TGTGCCAGCAGCTTAGCGACCGGGGTTGACTATGGCTACACCTTC.

The rearrangement uses TRBV29-1 and TRBJ2-7; 9 positions match TRBD1. CDR3 size: 14 residues. With 7 bases clipped from V and 5 bases from J, the junction kept 12 bases outside the gene matches. Per germline, CDR1 SQVTM and CDR2 ANQGSEA. CDR3 in DNA: TGCAGCGCCCTAGGAGGGGACAGGGCGGACGAGCAGTACTTC. This sequence encodes CSALGGDRADEQYF.

This clone has a handful of counts. V and J are TRBV4-3 and TRBJ1-3; D unclear. The V gene's germline CDR1 is LGHNA and CDR2 YSLEER. This CDR3 region has 17 residues. V lost 1 base to trimming and J lost 4 bases, with 17 bases between them. The DNA for the CDR3 is TGCGCCAGCAGCCAAGCTGTCGGAGGAACCTTAGGAAACACCATATATTTT. This gives the protein CASSQAVGGTLGNTIYF.